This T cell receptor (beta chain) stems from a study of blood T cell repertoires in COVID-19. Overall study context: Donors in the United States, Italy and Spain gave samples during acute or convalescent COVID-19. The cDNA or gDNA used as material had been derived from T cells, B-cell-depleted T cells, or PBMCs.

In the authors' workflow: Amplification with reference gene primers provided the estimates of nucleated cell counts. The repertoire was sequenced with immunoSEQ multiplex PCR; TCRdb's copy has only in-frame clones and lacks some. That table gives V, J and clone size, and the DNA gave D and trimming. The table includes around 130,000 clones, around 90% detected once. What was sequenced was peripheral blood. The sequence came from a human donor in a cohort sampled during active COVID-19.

DNA of the CDR3: TGTGCCAGTAGGGACAGGGCTAGCAATCAGCCCCAGCATTTT. Translated, it gives CASRDRASNQPQHF. The rearrangement uses TRBV19 and TRBJ1-5; TRBD1 matches 8 bases. This CDR3 has 14 amino acids. Trimming cost V 6 bases and J 0 bases; bases outside gene matches: 1. The germline V gene has CDR1 LNHDA and CDR2 SQIVND (reference sequence).